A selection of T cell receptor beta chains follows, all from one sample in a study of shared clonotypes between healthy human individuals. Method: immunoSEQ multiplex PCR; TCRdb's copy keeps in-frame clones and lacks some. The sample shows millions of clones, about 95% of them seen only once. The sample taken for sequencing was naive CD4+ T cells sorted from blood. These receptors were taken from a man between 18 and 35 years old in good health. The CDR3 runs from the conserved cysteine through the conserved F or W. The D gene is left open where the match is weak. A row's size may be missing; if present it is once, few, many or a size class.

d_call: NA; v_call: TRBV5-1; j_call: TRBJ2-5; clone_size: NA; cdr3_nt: TGCGCCAGCAGCTTGGTGCAGGGGCCCGAAAAGACCCAGTACTTC; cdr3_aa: CASSLVQGPEKTQYF
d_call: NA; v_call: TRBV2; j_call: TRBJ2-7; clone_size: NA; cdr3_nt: TGTGCCAGCAGTGAATTCAGCTACGAGCAGTACTTC; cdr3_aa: CASSEFSYEQYF
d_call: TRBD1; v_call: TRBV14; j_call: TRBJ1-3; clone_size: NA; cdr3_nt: TGTGCCAGCAGCCCCGGGACAGCTACCTCTGGAAACACCATATATTTT; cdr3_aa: CASSPGTATSGNTIYF
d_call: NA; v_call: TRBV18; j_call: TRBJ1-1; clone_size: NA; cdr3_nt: TGTGCCAGCTCACCACCGCCTGAAGCTTTCTTT; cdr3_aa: CASSPPPEAFF
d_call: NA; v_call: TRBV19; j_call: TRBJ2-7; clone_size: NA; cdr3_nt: TGTGCCAGTAGTCCCCGGGACCCCTACCCCTCCTACGAGCAGTACTTC; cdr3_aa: CASSPRDPYPSYEQYF
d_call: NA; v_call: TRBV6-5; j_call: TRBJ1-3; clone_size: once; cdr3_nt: TGTGCCAGCAAAGACGTCTATTCTGGAAACACCATATATTTT; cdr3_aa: CASKDVYSGNTIYF
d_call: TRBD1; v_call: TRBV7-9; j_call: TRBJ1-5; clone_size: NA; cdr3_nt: TGTGCCAGCAGCGGGGACAGGGCTTTGGGTCAGCCCCAGCATTTT; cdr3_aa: CASSGDRALGQPQHF
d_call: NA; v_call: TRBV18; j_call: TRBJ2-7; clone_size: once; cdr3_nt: TGTGCCAGCTCACCAGGGGGAGTCGCGTACGAGCAGTACTTC; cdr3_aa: CASSPGGVAYEQYF
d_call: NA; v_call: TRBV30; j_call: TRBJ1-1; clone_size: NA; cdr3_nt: TGTGCCTGGAGTGCGGGCCCCCTACTCGAAGCTTTCTTT; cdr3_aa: CAWSAGPLLEAFF
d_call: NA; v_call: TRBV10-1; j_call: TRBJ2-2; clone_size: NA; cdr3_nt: TGCGCCGAGCGGGACACGAACACCGGGGAGCTGTTTTTT; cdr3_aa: CAERDTNTGELFF
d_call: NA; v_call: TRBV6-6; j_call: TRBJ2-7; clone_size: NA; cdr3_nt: TGTGCCAGCAGTCTCGAGCCTAACCTCTACGAGCAGTACTTC; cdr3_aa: CASSLEPNLYEQYF
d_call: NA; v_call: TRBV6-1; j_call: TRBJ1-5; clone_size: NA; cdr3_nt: TGTGCCAGCAGTGAAGGCGGGGGAGGAGGTCAGCCCCAGCATTTT; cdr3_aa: CASSEGGGGGQPQHF
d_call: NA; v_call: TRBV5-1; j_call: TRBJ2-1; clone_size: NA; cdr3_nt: TGCGCCAGCAGCGGGGGGAGCAATGAGCAGTTCTTC; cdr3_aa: CASSGGSNEQFF
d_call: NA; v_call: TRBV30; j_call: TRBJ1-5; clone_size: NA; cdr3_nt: TGTGCCTTTGCGGCCCCACCGCCCGATCAGCCCCAGCATTTT; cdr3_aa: CAFAAPPPDQPQHF
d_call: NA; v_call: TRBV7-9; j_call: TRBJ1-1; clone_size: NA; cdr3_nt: TGTGCCAGCAGCTTTGGGGAGGGCGCAGGGACTGAAGCTTTCTTT; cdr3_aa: CASSFGEGAGTEAFF
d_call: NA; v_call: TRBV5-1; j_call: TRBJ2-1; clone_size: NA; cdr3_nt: TGCGCCAGCAGCCTCGGGTCGAACAATGAGCAGTTCTTC; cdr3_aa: CASSLGSNNEQFF
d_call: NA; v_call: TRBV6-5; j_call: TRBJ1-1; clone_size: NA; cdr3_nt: TGTGCCAGCAGCCGGGGGCGCGACACTGAAGCTTTCTTT; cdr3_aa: CASSRGRDTEAFF
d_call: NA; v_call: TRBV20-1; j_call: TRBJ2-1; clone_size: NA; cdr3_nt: TGCAGTGCTAGAAACTACAATGAGCAGTTCTTC; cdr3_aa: CSARNYNEQFF
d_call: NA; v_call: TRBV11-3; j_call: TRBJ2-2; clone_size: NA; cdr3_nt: TGTGCCAGCAGCTCAACCCGTGCCGGGGAGCTGTTTTTT; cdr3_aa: CASSSTRAGELFF
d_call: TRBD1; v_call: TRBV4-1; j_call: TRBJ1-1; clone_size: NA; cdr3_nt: TGCGCCAGCAGCCAAGGGGACAGGGACCTCGCTGAAGCTTTCTTT; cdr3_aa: CASSQGDRDLAEAFF
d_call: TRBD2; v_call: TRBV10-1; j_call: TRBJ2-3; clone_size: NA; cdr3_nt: TGCGCCAGCAGCGCGAGGGTAGCGGGGTTCCCAGATACGCAGTATTTT; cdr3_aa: CASSARVAGFPDTQYF
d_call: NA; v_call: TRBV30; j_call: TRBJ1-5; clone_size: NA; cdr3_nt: TGTGCCTGGAGTGTAATAGAGAATCAGCCCCAGCATTTT; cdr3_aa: CAWSVIENQPQHF
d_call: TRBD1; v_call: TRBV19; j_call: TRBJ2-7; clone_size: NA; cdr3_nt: TGTGCCAGTAGTCCCGGACAGGGTTCCCCCTACGAGCAGTACTTC; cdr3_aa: CASSPGQGSPYEQYF
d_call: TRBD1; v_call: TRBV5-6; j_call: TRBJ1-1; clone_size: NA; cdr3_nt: TGTGCCAGCAGTTATACGGACAGGGTTGGGACTGAAGCTTTCTTT; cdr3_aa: CASSYTDRVGTEAFF
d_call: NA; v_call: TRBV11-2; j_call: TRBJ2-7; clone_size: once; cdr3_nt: TGTGCCAGCAGCTTAGTACTGACAGTCGAGCAGTACTTC; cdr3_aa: CASSLVLTVEQYF
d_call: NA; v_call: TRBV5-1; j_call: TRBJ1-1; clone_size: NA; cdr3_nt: TGCGCCAGCAGCTTGGCGGTTGAGGGAAAAGCTTTCTTT; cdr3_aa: CASSLAVEGKAFF
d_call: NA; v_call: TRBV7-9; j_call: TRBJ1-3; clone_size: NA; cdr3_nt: TGTGCCAGCAGCTTATCAGGGCAAGGAAACACCATATATTTT; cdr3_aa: CASSLSGQGNTIYF
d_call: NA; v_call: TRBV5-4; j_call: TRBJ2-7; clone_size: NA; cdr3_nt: TGTGCCAGCAGCTCCAAATCACGGGGGCTCTACGAGCAGTACTTC; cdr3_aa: CASSSKSRGLYEQYF
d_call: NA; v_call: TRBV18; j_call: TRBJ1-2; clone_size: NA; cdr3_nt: TGTGCCAGCTCACCCACGGAGGCCGTTTATGGCTACACCTTC; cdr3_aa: CASSPTEAVYGYTF
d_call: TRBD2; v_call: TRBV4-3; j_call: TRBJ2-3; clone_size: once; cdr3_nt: TGCGCCAGCAGCCAGAACCGACTAGCGGGAGGCTCAGATACGCAGTATTTT; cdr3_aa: CASSQNRLAGGSDTQYF
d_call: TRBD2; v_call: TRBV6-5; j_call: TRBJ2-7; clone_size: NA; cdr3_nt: TGTGCCAGCAGTCGGACTAGCTGGGGGCACGAGCAGTACTTC; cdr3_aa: CASSRTSWGHEQYF
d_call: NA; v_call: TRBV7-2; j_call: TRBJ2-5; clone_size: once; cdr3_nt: TGTGCCAGCAGCCTAAGGGCAGGAGAGACCCAGTACTTC; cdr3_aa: CASSLRAGETQYF
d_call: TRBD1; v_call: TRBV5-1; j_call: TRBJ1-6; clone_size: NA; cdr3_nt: TGCGCCAGCAGCTTGGAGGGGACAGGGTTAAGTTCACCCCTCCACTTT; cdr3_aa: CASSLEGTGLSSPLHF
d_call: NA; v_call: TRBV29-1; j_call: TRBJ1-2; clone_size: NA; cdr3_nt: TGCAGCGCTGAAGGGGCTGTTGGCTACACCTTC; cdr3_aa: CSAEGAVGYTF
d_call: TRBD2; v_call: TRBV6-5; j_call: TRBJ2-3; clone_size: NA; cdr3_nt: TGTGCCAGCAGGGTAGAGCGGGAAAGGGGCTCAACGCAGTATTTT; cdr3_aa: CASRVERERGSTQYF
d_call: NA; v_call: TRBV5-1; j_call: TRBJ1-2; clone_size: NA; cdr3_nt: TGCGCCAGCAGCTTGGTGCCCGGGTCTAACTATGGCTACACCTTC; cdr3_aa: CASSLVPGSNYGYTF
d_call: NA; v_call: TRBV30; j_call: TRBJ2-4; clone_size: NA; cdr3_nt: TGTGCCTGGAGTGACACAGGGAACTGGGGCAAAAACATTCAGTACTTC; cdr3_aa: CAWSDTGNWGKNIQYF
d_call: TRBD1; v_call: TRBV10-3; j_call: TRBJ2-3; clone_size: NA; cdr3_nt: TGTGCCATCAGAGGACAGGGGGCTGGGGATACGCAGTATTTT; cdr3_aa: CAIRGQGAGDTQYF
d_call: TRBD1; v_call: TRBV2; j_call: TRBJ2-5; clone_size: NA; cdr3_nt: TGTGCCGGAAACAGGGGACAAGAGACCCAGTACTTC; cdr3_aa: CAGNRGQETQYF
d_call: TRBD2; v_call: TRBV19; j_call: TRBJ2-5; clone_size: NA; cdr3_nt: TGTGCCAGTAGTGGTGGACTAGCGGGGATTCAGTACTTC; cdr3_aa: CASSGGLAGIQYF
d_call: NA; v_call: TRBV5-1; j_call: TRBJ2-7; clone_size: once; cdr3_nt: TGCGCCAGCAGCTTGCGAGGGAGTGAGAACGAGCAGTACTTC; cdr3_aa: CASSLRGSENEQYF